The 11 T cell receptor beta chains listed next were all sequenced from one sample in a study of T cell responses to AZD1222 COVID-19 vaccine. Sequencing was performed with immunoSEQ multiplex PCR; in TCRdb, only in-frame clones are kept and a portion is missing. The sample yields approximately 82,000 clones, 85% to 95% seen once. Material: peripheral blood, obtained on day 0 of AZD1222 vaccination. The receptors shown here come from an adult in good health.

The V call is TRBV3-1 (or the pseudogene TRBV3-2), the J call TRBJ1-5, with a possible D match to TRBD1 (5 bases). Trimming took 3 bases from V and 1 from J, leaving 13 bases between them. The CDR3 runs to 16 residues. Germline CDR1 is LGHDT and CDR2 is YNNKEL (reference sequence). CDR3 residues: CASSQSGGGSNQPQHF. In DNA, the CDR3 is TGTGCCAGCAGCCAGAGCGGGGGTGGGAGCAATCAGCCCCAGCATTTT.

This clone appeared once. This chain uses TRBV15 with TRBJ2-5; 10 bases map to TRBD2. This CDR3 has 18 amino acids. Losses at the gene ends were 5 bases for V and 4 bases for J; bases not matched to a gene: 16. From germline, CDR1 is LNHNV and CDR2 YYDKDF (reference sequence). Here the CDR3 reads CATSPPIAGGSFRETQYF. In DNA form, the CDR3 reads TGTGCCACCAGCCCCCCGATAGCGGGGGGCTCTTTCCGAGAGACCCAGTACTTC.

The rearrangement links TRBV5-6 to TRBJ1-2; no clear D gene. Germline V gene lookup returns CDR1 SGHDT and CDR2 YYEEEE. V lost 3 bases and J 4 bases, leaving 7 bases between the germline ends. CDR3 length: 12 residues. In DNA, the CDR3 is TGTGCCAGCAGCTCAGATCCCTATGGCTACACCTTC. It is translated as CASSSDPYGYTF.

The genes are TRBV6-2 or TRBV6-3 and TRBJ1-5; 7 bases map to TRBD1. J lost 4 bases, V lost 6 bases, and 15 bases had no gene match. This CDR3 has 17 amino acids. CDR1 is MNHEY, CDR2 SVGEGT, per germline. CDR3 sequence: CASSPLPGTAPNQPQHF. CDR3 DNA sequence: TGTGCCAGCAGCCCTCTACCCGGGACAGCGCCTAATCAGCCCCAGCATTTT.

The J gene is TRBJ2-3, the V gene TRBV27, with 9 nucleotides matching TRBD2. The V gene end was trimmed by 7 bases and the J gene end by 2 bases; junction bases not matched to a gene: 10. Germline CDR1 is MNHEY and CDR2 is SMNVEV (reference sequence). This CDR3 spans 16 amino acids. The CDR3 coding sequence is TGTGCCAGCACTAGGAGTCGCGGGGGGGTCACAGATACGCAGTATTTT. Protein sequence: CASTRSRGGVTDTQYF.

This clone was found once. The V call is TRBV11-2, the J call TRBJ2-5, with a tentative D call TRBD2 (7 bases). V was clipped by 0 bases and J by 1 base, with 21 bases between them. Germline values: CDR1 SGHAT, CDR2 FQNNGV. The CDR3 runs 19 residues. CDR3 amino acids: CASSLDTLVGGGSQETQYF. CDR3 DNA sequence: TGTGCCAGCAGCTTAGATACCCTCGTAGGGGGGGGTAGCCAAGAGACCCAGTACTTC.

The V gene is TRBV4-3, the J gene TRBJ2-7, with D possibly being TRBD1 (6 bases). The V end lost 1 base, the J end lost 6 bases, and 10 bases lay between the germline ends. The germline V gene encodes CDR1 LGHNA and CDR2 YSLEER. The length of the CDR3 is 13 residues. In DNA, the CDR3 is TGCGCCAGCAGCCAAGTGGGCAGGGGCGAGCAGTACTTC. It yields the protein CASSQVGRGEQYF.

The chain employs TRBV5-4 and TRBJ2-1; perhaps TRBD1 as D (5 bases). The CDR3 covers 15 residues. Germline lookup yields CDR1 SGHNT and CDR2 YYREEE (reference sequence). The V end was cut by 7 bases, the J end by 0 bases, with 14 bases between. CDR3 coding DNA: TGTGCCAGCTCAACGGCGACAGACTCCTACAATGAGCAGTTCTTC. Its translation: CASSTATDSYNEQFF.

The chain recombines TRBV20-1 with TRBJ1-5; TRBD1 matches at 10 bases. There are 14 residues in the CDR3. With V trimmed by 3 bases and J by 5 bases, 4 bases remained unmatched. The germline V gene encodes CDR1 DFQATT and CDR2 SNEGSKA (reference sequence). CDR3 bases: TGCAGTGCTAGTAAGGACAGGGGGGATCAGCCCCAGCATTTT. This codes for CSASKDRGDQPQHF.

The rearrangement uses TRBV3-1 (or the pseudogene TRBV3-2) and TRBJ1-1; D is uncertain. Germline V lookup: CDR1 LGHDT, CDR2 YNNKEL (reference sequence). CDR3 length equals 16 residues. V lost 4 bases and J lost 8, with 23 bases in between. CDR3 loop: CASSLHQVGPKREAFF. Written as DNA, the CDR3 is TGTGCCAGCAGCCTGCACCAAGTCGGGCCTAAAAGAGAAGCTTTCTTT.

This chain connects TRBV6-1 to TRBJ1-6; D remains unclear. V shed 7 bases and J shed 9 bases, with 10 bases lying between them. CDR1 and CDR2 from the germline V gene are MNHNS and SASEGT. CDR3 length: 12 amino acids. Here the CDR3 reads CASTHESSPLHF. For the CDR3, the DNA is TGTGCCAGCACACACGAGAGTTCACCCCTCCACTTT.